A selection of T cell receptor beta chains follows, all from one sample in a study of blood T cells in healthy people across ages. TCRdb used MiXCR to reprocess the 5' RACE reads, holding one entry per CDR3 protein. The repertoire includes 1.5 million to 2 million distinct CDR3 sequences, around 48% of them detected once, and over 2% sits in the top ten. Sequencing was done on a sample of blood. The receptors originated from a woman between 40 and 50 years old in good health. Each CDR3 is given with its conserved first and last residue. The D gene is left open where the match is weak. Clone sizes are given selectively: once, few, many, or a class where the clone is expanded.

abundance | d_gene | j_gene | len | v_gene | CDR3nt | CDR3aa
NA | TRBD2 | TRBJ2-5 | 13 | TRBV5-1 | TGCGCCAGCAGCTGGGGGACTAGCGGGACCCAGTACTTC | CASSWGTSGTQYF
few | NA | TRBJ2-5 | 12 | TRBV12-3/TRBV12-4 | TGTGCCAGCAGCACCGGGACGTTTAAGCAGTACTTC | CASSTGTFKQYF
NA | NA | TRBJ2-7 | 18 | TRBV5-1 | TGCGCCAGCAGCTTGGACATAGGGGCAGAACAACGCTCCTACGAGCAGTACTTC | CASSLDIGAEQRSYEQYF
NA | NA | TRBJ2-5 | 14 | TRBV7-2 | TGTGCCAGCAGCCAAGGGGGGGACCTAGAGACCCAGTACTTC | CASSQGGDLETQYF
NA | TRBD2 | TRBJ2-5 | 17 | TRBV15 | TGTGCCACCGGAGCTAAGGGACTAGCGGGGGAAGAAGAGACCCAGTACTTC | CATGAKGLAGEEETQYF
NA | TRBD1 | TRBJ2-1 | 16 | TRBV6-5 | TGTGCCAGCAGTTACTCGGCAGGGGGCTTAAGCAATGAGCAGTTCTTC | CASSYSAGGLSNEQFF
once | NA | TRBJ2-7 | 15 | TRBV20-1 | TGCAGTGCTCCAGAAATAGCCGGGACGAACAATGAGCAGTACTTC | CSAPEIAGTNNEQYF
few | NA | TRBJ1-1 | 14 | TRBV6-1 | TGTGCCAGCAGTGAAGCGGTCCAGAACACTGAAGCTTTCTTT | CASSEAVQNTEAFF
few | NA | TRBJ2-1 | 15 | TRBV20-1 | TGCAGTGCTAGAGCCACGGGCAGGGTCGGAAATGAGCAGTTCTTC | CSARATGRVGNEQFF
NA | TRBD1 | TRBJ1-2 | 17 | TRBV5-1 | TGCGCCAGCAGCTCCCGGGGACAGCTCTTAGCTAACTATGGCTACACCTTC | CASSSRGQLLANYGYTF
NA | NA | TRBJ2-3 | 14 | TRBV10-1 | TGCGCCAGCAGTGGAACCGTGGCGGCAGATACGCAGTATTTT | CASSGTVAADTQYF
once | NA | TRBJ1-2 | 12 | TRBV6-2/TRBV6-3 | TGTGCCAGCAAGAAGACGTCCTATGGCTACACCTTC | CASKKTSYGYTF
NA | TRBD2 | TRBJ2-5 | 15 | TRBV6-6 | TGTGCCAGCAGTCCCCGCCGAGCGGGGAGAGAGACCCAGTACTTC | CASSPRRAGRETQYF
NA | NA | TRBJ1-4 | 16 | TRBV19 | TGTGCCAGTAGTATAGCACAACAGGCGAGTAATGAAAAACTGTTTTTT | CASSIAQQASNEKLFF
NA | NA | TRBJ2-7 | 14 | TRBV6-5 | TGTGCCAGCAGTTACCCGAAGATTTCCTACGAGCAGTACTTC | CASSYPKISYEQYF
once | NA | TRBJ2-5 | 11 | TRBV10-3 | TGTGCCGTTTTGGTGTCGGAGACCCAGTACTTC | CAVLVSETQYF
NA | TRBD2 | TRBJ2-3 | 16 | TRBV12-3/TRBV12-4 | TGTGCCAGCAGGCCCGGACTAGCGGGGGGGCGGAATACGCAGTATTTT | CASRPGLAGGRNTQYF
few | TRBD2 | TRBJ2-1 | 16 | TRBV15 | TGTGCCACCAGCAGAGATGGGAGCGGGGGGGCGGATGAGCAGTTCTTC | CATSRDGSGGADEQFF
NA | TRBD2 | TRBJ2-7 | 20 | TRBV20-1 | TGCAGTGCTTTAACCGTCGGACTAGCGGGGGTGTTGAGCTCCTACAATGAGCAGTACTTC | CSALTVGLAGVLSSYNEQYF
NA | NA | TRBJ2-5 | 13 | TRBV7-8 | TGTGCCAGCGGCTTAGGATACGGGAGTGAGCAGTACTTC | CASGLGYGSEQYF